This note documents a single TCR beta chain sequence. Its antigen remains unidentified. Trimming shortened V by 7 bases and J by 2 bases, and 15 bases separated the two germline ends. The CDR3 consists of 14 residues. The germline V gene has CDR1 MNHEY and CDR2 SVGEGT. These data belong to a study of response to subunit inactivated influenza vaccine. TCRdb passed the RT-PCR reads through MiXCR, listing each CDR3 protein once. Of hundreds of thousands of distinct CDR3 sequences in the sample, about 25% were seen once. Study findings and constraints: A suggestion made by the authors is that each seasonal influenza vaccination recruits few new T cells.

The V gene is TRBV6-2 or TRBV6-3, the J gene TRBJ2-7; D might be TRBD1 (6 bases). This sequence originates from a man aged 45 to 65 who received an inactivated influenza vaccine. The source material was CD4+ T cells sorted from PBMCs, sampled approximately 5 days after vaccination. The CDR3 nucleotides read TGTGCCAGCACCTTAACCGACAGGCCCTACGAGCAGTACTTC. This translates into CASTLTDRPYEQYF.